These 23 T cell receptor beta chains originate from one sample sequenced in a study of T cell responses to AZD1222 COVID-19 vaccine. Clones were sequenced by immunoSEQ multiplex PCR, and TCRdb holds only the in-frame ones, with some missing. The sample lists 90,000 to 120,000 clones, about 85% occurring once. The sample was peripheral blood, taken 28 days after the second AZD1222 dose. The receptor set was obtained from an adult who received the AZD1222 COVID-19 vaccine.

Here the CDR3 reads CASSFRRGGSPLHF. CDR3 nucleotides: TGTGCCAGCAGTTTCCGCAGGGGCGGGTCACCCCTCCACTTT. This chain uses TRBV27 with TRBJ1-6, with a weak D call TRBD1 (6 bases). V lost 3 bases to trimming and J lost 10 bases, with 13 bases between them. Germline loops: CDR1 MNHEY, CDR2 SMNVEV (reference sequence). This CDR3 region has 14 residues.

This sequence joins TRBV28 and TRBJ1-5; D is unclear. Germline V CDR1 and CDR2: MDHEN, SYDVKM. V was shortened by 6 bases and J by 4 bases, with 16 bases between the two germline ends. There are 15 residues in the CDR3. In DNA form, the CDR3 reads TGTGCCAGCAGCTCCGTGTCCACGGGTAATCAGCCCCAGCATTTT. It codes for CASSSVSTGNQPQHF.

This clone was recorded once. This chain links TRBV14 with TRBJ2-5; 11 nucleotides align to TRBD2. V was clipped by 0 bases and J by 4 bases; unmatched bases: 13. The CDR3 extends over 19 amino acids. The germline gives CDR1 SGHDN, CDR2 FVKESK. The CDR3 spells CASSQDRGTSGALGETQYF. CDR3 coding DNA: TGTGCCAGCAGCCAAGATAGAGGGACTAGCGGAGCTCTAGGAGAGACCCAGTACTTC.

This sequence joins TRBV11-2 and TRBJ2-1; D is ambiguous. Trimming stripped 4 bases from V and 3 bases from J, with 10 bases between. The CDR3 is 14 residues long. Germline-derived CDR1 and CDR2 are SGHAT and FQNNGV. The CDR3 nucleotides are TGTGCCAGCAGCTCCTCGGGCTACTACAATGAGCAGTTCTTC. Its translation is CASSSSGYYNEQFF. Drawing the rest from reference TRBV11-2 and TRBJ2-1, the complete variable domain is EAGVAQSPRYKIIEKRQSVAFWCNPISGHATLYWYQQILGQGPKLLIQFQNNGVVDDSQLPKDRFSAERLKGVDSTLKIQPAKLEDSAVYLCASSSSGYYNEQFFGPGTRLTVL.

This clone was seen a few times. This sequence joins TRBV6-4 and TRBJ2-2; the D gene is possibly TRBD2 (6 bases). The CDR3 covers 14 residues. Trimming shortened V by 3 bases and J by 1 base, and 6 bases separated the two germline ends. Germline-derived CDR1 and CDR2 are MRHNA and SNTAGT. The CDR3 reads CASSERENTGELFF. In DNA, the CDR3 is TGTGCCAGCAGTGAGCGGGAGAACACCGGGGAGCTGTTTTTT.

The chain is built from TRBV4-1 and TRBJ1-2; possible D gene TRBD1, 5 bases. The CDR3 runs 15 residues. Germline CDR1 is MGHRA and CDR2 is YSYEKL. V was shortened by 0 bases and J by 4 bases, with 12 bases between the two germline ends. CDR3 sequence (DNA): TGCGCCAGCAGCCAAGAGGAGAGCAGGGTCTATGGCTACACCTTC. It is translated as CASSQEESRVYGYTF.

V gene TRBV28 combines with J gene TRBJ2-4, with D possibly TRBD1 on 5 matching bases. Trimming pared 5 bases from V and 7 bases from J, leaving 18 bases between. Germline CDR1 reads MDHEN; CDR2 reads SYDVKM. The CDR3 has 15 residues. CDR3 sequence: CASSPLQDGANIQYF. The CDR3 DNA sequence: TGTGCCAGCAGTCCCCTACAGGATGGGGCGAACATTCAGTACTTC. The full variable domain, completed using reference TRBV28 and TRBJ2-4, is DVKVTQSSRYLVKRTGEKVFLECVQDMDHENMFWYRQDPGLGLRLIYFSYDVKMKEKGDIPEGYSVSREKKERFSLILESASTNQTSMYLCASSPLQDGANIQYFGAGTRLSVL.

The rearrangement links TRBV10-3 to TRBJ1-2, with unresolved D. The CDR3 totals 14 residues. V shed 0 bases and J shed 6 bases, with 11 bases lying between them. Germline V gives CDR1 ENHRY, CDR2 SYGVKD. CDR3 sequence: CAISESITRDGYTF. The CDR3 DNA is TGTGCCATCAGTGAGTCGATAACCCGAGATGGCTACACCTTC.

The sample holds one count of this clone. The chain recombines TRBV2 with TRBJ1-5; 9 bases agree with TRBD1. This CDR3 has 13 amino acids. V gave up 11 bases and J gave up 7 bases; unmatched junction bases: 9. Germline V CDR1 and CDR2: SNHLY, FYNNEI. The CDR3 nucleotides are TGTGCCGGCATGGGGGACAGGGCCCAGCCCCAGCATTTT. Its translation: CAGMGDRAQPQHF.

To note about this clone: This sample includes further DNA sequences coding for the same CDR3. The V gene is TRBV2, the J gene TRBJ2-7; a possible D gene is TRBD1 (5 bases). CDR3 size: 11 residues. Trimming took 3 bases from V and 6 from J, leaving 6 bases between them. Per the germline V gene, CDR1 is SNHLY and CDR2 is FYNNEI. As DNA, the CDR3 is TGTGCCAGCAGTGATAGGGGCGAGCAGTACTTC. Residues: CASSDRGEQYF.

The chain is built from TRBV4-1 and TRBJ1-1; D unresolved. The CDR3 spans 16 residues. Deletions cut 3 bases from V and 1 base from J, with 15 bases between. Per germline, CDR1 MGHRA and CDR2 YSYEKL. As DNA, the CDR3 is TGCGCCAGCAGCCAGCTCCTGCGGAAGCCGAACACTGAAGCTTTCTTT. It specifies CASSQLLRKPNTEAFF.

The chain recombines TRBV30 with TRBJ1-1, with a possible D match to TRBD1 (5 bases). Per germline, CDR1 GTSNPN and CDR2 SVGIG (reference sequence). Trimming pared 2 bases from V and 1 base from J, leaving 8 bases between. This CDR3 is built from 13 residues. This chain's CDR3 is CAWSRGTNTEAFF. The CDR3 region has the DNA TGTGCCTGGAGTCGGGGGACGAACACTGAAGCTTTCTTT.

J is TRBJ1-5 and V is TRBV5-5; no clear D. Germline V gene sequence: CDR1 SGHKS, CDR2 YYEKEE (reference sequence). The ends were cut back, 2 bases at V and 0 bases at J, with 21 bases in the middle. This CDR3 is 19 amino acids long. CDR3 DNA sequence: TGTGCCAGCAGCTTCGGGGTCGGGAGGCAAAATTATAGCAATCAGCCCCAGCATTTT. Translating it yields CASSFGVGRQNYSNQPQHF.

J is TRBJ1-3 and V is TRBV7-9; 11 bases fit TRBD1. V lost 4 bases to trimming and J lost 5 bases; unmatched junction nucleotides: 16. Germline V lookup: CDR1 SEHNR, CDR2 FQNEAQ (reference sequence). This CDR3 is built from 19 residues. Written as DNA, the CDR3 is TGTGCCAGCAGCTCGTACCTCCTTTCGGGACAGGGGGACCGAAACACCATATATTTT. It encodes CASSSYLLSGQGDRNTIYF. The variable domain in full, completed from reference TRBV7-9 and TRBJ1-3, reads DTGVSQNPRHKITKRGQNVTFRCDPISEHNRLYWYRQTLGQGPEFLTYFQNEAQLEKSRLLSDRFSAERPKGSFSTLEIQRTEQGDSAMYLCASSSYLLSGQGDRNTIYFGEGSWLTVV.

The chain employs TRBV6-1 and TRBJ2-5; no clear D. This CDR3 spans 14 amino acids. Trimming left V 0 bases short and J 5 bases short, with 10 bases between. Germline CDR1 and CDR2: MNHNS and SASEGT. The CDR3 spells CASSEAPASETQYF. As DNA, the CDR3 is TGTGCCAGCAGTGAAGCCCCAGCCTCGGAGACCCAGTACTTC.

J is TRBJ1-5 and V is TRBV19; 9 bases match TRBD1. J gave up 5 bases and V 3 bases, and 17 bases lay outside the gene matches. Germline CDR1 LNHDA, CDR2 SQIVND (reference sequence). The CDR3 is made up of 19 amino acids. CDR3 region: CASSISVGQGRGWDQPQHF. In DNA form, the CDR3 reads TGTGCCAGTAGTATTAGCGTGGGACAGGGAAGGGGTTGGGATCAGCCCCAGCATTTT.

In this sample, this clone turned up once. The chain combines TRBV28 with TRBJ2-5; 11 bases align to TRBD1. This CDR3 has 15 amino acids. Trimming took 5 bases from V and 4 from J; bases not matched to a gene: 6. Germline V gene data show CDR1 as MDHEN and CDR2 as SYDVKM. The CDR3 here is CASSPGQGAIETQYF. The CDR3 coding sequence is TGTGCCAGCAGTCCCGGACAGGGGGCAATAGAGACCCAGTACTTC.

The chain employs TRBV29-1 and TRBJ2-7; unclear D gene. This CDR3 region has 13 residues. The germline V gene encodes CDR1 SQVTM and CDR2 ANQGSEA. V dropped 7 bases and J dropped 0 bases, with 13 bases sitting between them. In DNA form, the CDR3 reads TGCAGCGCCATCGACATCTTCTCCTACGAGCAGTACTTC. Amino acid sequence: CSAIDIFSYEQYF.

J is TRBJ1-2 and V is TRBV7-3; 8 bases line up with TRBD1. This CDR3 comprises 13 residues. V gave up 5 bases and J gave up 13 bases; unmatched junction bases: 12. Germline CDR1 reads SGHTA; CDR2 reads FQGTGA. The CDR3 nucleotides are TGTGCCAGCAGCCCCGGGACAGGATGGCCGGGCACCTTC. Its translation: CASSPGTGWPGTF. The entire variable domain, with the rest obtained from reference TRBV7-3 and TRBJ1-2, is as follows: GAGVSQTPSNKVTEKGKYVELRCDPISGHTALYWYRQSLGQGPEFLIYFQGTGAADDSGLPNDRFFAVRPEGSVSTLKIQRTERGDSAVYLCASSPGTGWPGTFGSGTRLTVV.

The chain couples TRBV30 to TRBJ1-2; 7 positions agree with TRBD1. The CDR3 has 15 residues. V lost 0 bases to trimming and J lost 0 bases; unmatched junction nucleotides: 4. The germline V gene has CDR1 GTSNPN and CDR2 SVGIG (reference sequence). CDR3 sequence reads: CAWSVRDRANYGYTF. In DNA form, the CDR3 reads TGTGCCTGGAGTGTACGGGACAGAGCTAACTATGGCTACACCTTC.

This sequence joins TRBV9 and TRBJ2-3, with D unclear. The CDR3 contains 14 residues. Trimming cost V 0 bases and J 5 bases, with 10 bases left between them. Germline CDR1 is SGDLS and CDR2 is YYNGEE. CDR3 sequence (DNA): TGTGCCAGCAGCGTAGAGGCAGTAAAAGATACGCAGTATTTT. Translated: CASSVEAVKDTQYF.

The CDR3 here is CASSKRTGVTGELFF. CDR3 DNA sequence: TGTGCCAGCAGCAAAAGGACAGGGGTCACCGGGGAGCTGTTTTTT. The chain has TRBV5-8 and TRBJ2-2; 9 bases agree with TRBD1. Per germline, CDR1 SGHTS and CDR2 YDEGEE. J gave up 4 bases and V 4 bases, and 5 bases lay outside the gene matches. This CDR3 comprises 15 residues.

This chain connects TRBV6-5 to TRBJ1-1, with 8 nucleotides matching TRBD1. The CDR3 is made up of 13 amino acids. Germline V gene data show CDR1 as MNHEY and CDR2 as SVGAGI. V shed 3 bases, J shed 10 bases, and the junction held 7 bases outside the gene matches. The CDR3 DNA reads as TGTGCCAGCAGTTATACCCGGACAGGGCGAGCTTTCTTT. Protein sequence: CASSYTRTGRAFF.